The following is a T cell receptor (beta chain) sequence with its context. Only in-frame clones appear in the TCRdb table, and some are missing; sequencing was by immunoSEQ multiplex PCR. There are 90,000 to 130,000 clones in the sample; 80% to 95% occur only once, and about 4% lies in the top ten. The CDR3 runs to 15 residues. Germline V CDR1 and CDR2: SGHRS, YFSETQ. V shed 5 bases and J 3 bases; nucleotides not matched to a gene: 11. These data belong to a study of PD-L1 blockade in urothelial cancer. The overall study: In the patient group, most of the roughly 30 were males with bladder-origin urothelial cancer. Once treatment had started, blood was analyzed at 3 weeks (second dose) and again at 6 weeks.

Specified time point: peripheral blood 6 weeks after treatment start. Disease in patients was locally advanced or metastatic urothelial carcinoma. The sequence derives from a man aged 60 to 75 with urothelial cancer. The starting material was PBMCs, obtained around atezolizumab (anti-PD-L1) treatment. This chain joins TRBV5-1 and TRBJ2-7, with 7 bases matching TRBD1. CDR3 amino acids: CASRAVVAGGYEQYF. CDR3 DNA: TGCGCCAGCAGGGCAGTGGTGGCAGGGGGCTACGAGCAGTACTTC.